The 11 T cell receptor beta chains below come from one sample, sequenced in a study of T cell responses to AZD1222 COVID-19 vaccine (TCRdb year 2021). What the time point label conveys for this sample: baseline before first vaccination. Libraries were built with the immunoSEQ multiplex PCR assay. TCRdb stores this immuneACCESS table with in-frame sequences only. Part of the clones is absent; in the studies checked, under half of the shortfall reflects unresolved V genes, and no reason is known for the rest. The sample table holds approximately 89,000 clones, of which 90% to 95% were seen once. Together, the top ten hold approximately 5.2% of the sample. Source: peripheral blood, taken on day 0 of AZD1222 vaccination. These receptors originate from an adult in good health.

The genes are TRBV6-5 and TRBJ2-3; unclear D gene. The CDR3 totals 14 residues. Germline V gives CDR1 MNHEY, CDR2 SVGAGI. V was clipped by 2 bases and J by 3 bases, with 9 bases between them. In DNA, the CDR3 is TGTGCCAGCAGTTACCGTCTAGTGACAGATACGCAGTATTTT. Its translation: CASSYRLVTDTQYF.

The chain employs TRBV11-3 and TRBJ2-2, with TRBD1 matching 9 bases. J gave up 4 bases and V 6 bases, and 6 bases lay outside the gene matches. The CDR3 has 15 residues. Germline assignment: CDR1 SGHNT and CDR2 YENEEA. CDR3 sequence reads: CASRRETGGTGELFF. The CDR3 DNA is TGTGCCAGCAGAAGGGAGACAGGGGGCACCGGGGAGCTGTTTTTT.

V usage is TRBV5-1 and J usage is TRBJ1-4; 8 nucleotides line up with TRBD1. Trimming took 4 bases from V and 8 from J; bases not matched to a gene: 13. This CDR3 contains 16 residues. CDR1 is SGHRS and CDR2 is YFSETQ in the germline V gene. Written as DNA, the CDR3 is TGCGCCAGCAGCAGCCTTGGGACAGGCTCCGACGAAAAACTGTTTTTT. Its translation: CASSSLGTGSDEKLFF. Drawing the rest from reference TRBV5-1 and TRBJ1-4, the complete variable domain is KAGVTQTPRYLIKTRGQQVTLSCSPISGHRSVSWYQQTPGQGLQFLFEYFSETQRNKGNFPGRFSGRQFSNSRSEMNVSTLELGDSALYLCASSSLGTGSDEKLFFGSGTQLSVL.

The CDR3 DNA reads as TGTGCCAGCAGCCAGGGACAGGGGCCAGATACGCAGTATTTT. Protein product: CASSQGQGPDTQYF. The gene calls are TRBV7-2 and TRBJ2-3; 10 bases match TRBD1. This CDR3 is built from 14 residues. The trim removed 5 bases at V and 4 bases at J, leaving 3 bases unmatched. CDR1 and CDR2 from the germline V gene are SGHTA and FQGNSA.

This rearrangement joins TRBV19 to TRBJ1-5; the match to TRBD1 covers 9 bases. The J segment lost 2 bases and the V segment lost 3 bases, leaving 8 bases of the junction unmatched. Germline CDR1 LNHDA, CDR2 SQIVND (reference sequence). The CDR3 has 17 residues. The CDR3 protein is CASSILVGDRGNQPQHF. DNA for the CDR3: TGTGCCAGTAGTATTCTGGTCGGGGACAGGGGCAATCAGCCCCAGCATTTT.

The genes are TRBV2 and TRBJ1-6; 7 nucleotides align to TRBD1. This CDR3 has 14 amino acids. Germline V lookup: CDR1 SNHLY, CDR2 FYNNEI. The V segment lost 3 bases and the J segment 11 bases; nucleotides outside the gene matches: 7. CDR3 nucleotide sequence: TGTGCCAGCAGTGAGAAGACAGGGCGAGCACCCCTCCACTTT. It translates to CASSEKTGRAPLHF.

In DNA, the CDR3 is TGTGCCAGCAGCTCATGGACTAGCGGGGCGCCAGATACGCAGTATTTT. Encoded protein: CASSSWTSGAPDTQYF. This chain links TRBV7-6 with TRBJ2-3; TRBD2 matches 12 bases. After removal of 4 bases from V and 4 bases from J, the junction contained 6 bases not matched to a gene. The CDR3 loop spans 16 amino acids. The germline CDR1 and CDR2 sequences are SGHVS and FNYEAQ.

The rearrangement uses TRBV11-3 and TRBJ2-1, with 11 bases identical to TRBD2. V lost 1 base, J lost 3 bases, and 2 bases stayed unmatched. Germline V gives CDR1 SGHNT, CDR2 YENEEA. The CDR3 is 16 amino acids. The CDR3 DNA follows: TGTGCCAGCAGCTTAGGTCTAGCGGGAGGCTACAATGAGCAGTTCTTC. The encoded protein is CASSLGLAGGYNEQFF.

The V call is TRBV4-3, the J call TRBJ1-3, with 9 bases lining up with TRBD1. The CDR3 runs to 14 residues. V shed 4 bases and J 9 bases; nucleotides not matched to a gene: 7. Germline V gene data show CDR1 as LGHNA and CDR2 as YSLEER. The CDR3 spells CASSPGTGYGTIYF. In DNA, the CDR3 is TGCGCCAGCAGCCCCGGGACAGGGTATGGCACCATATATTTT.

This rearrangement joins TRBV4-1 to TRBJ2-5, with 10 bases aligning to TRBD2. The V segment lost 0 bases and the J segment 0 bases; nucleotides outside the gene matches: 4. This CDR3 spans 17 amino acids. Germline CDR1 MGHRA, CDR2 YSYEKL. CDR3 protein: CASSQDGLAADQETQYF. As DNA, the CDR3 is TGCGCCAGCAGCCAAGATGGACTAGCGGCGGACCAAGAGACCCAGTACTTC.

The rearrangement links TRBV5-1 to TRBJ2-7, with 8 bases fitting TRBD2. The trim removed 5 bases at V and 3 bases at J, leaving 4 bases unmatched. The CDR3 runs to 13 residues. Per germline, CDR1 SGHRS and CDR2 YFSETQ. DNA for the CDR3: TGCGCCAGCAGGCCGGGACTAGACTACGAGCAGTACTTC. Its translation: CASRPGLDYEQYF.